The sequence of this T cell receptor beta chain was determined in a study of identical twins' blood T cells (dated by TCRdb to the early 2010s). Concerning the study at large: The approximately 12 libraries, six for the alpha chain and six for the beta chain, together yielded about 52 million Illumina reads. Using next-generation sequencing, the study compared the TCR alpha and beta chain repertoires of three pairs of monozygous twins to assess how genetics influences repertoire formation. What the authors observed across the whole study: Among the most abundant TCRbeta clonotypes, every donor shared more CDR3 sequences with her own twin than with unrelated donors. Validation by independent studies was stated to be required for the proposed role of the TCRalpha J segment in MHC recognition during thymic selection. V gene usage, even among non-selected out-of-frame TCRbeta clonotypes, was reported to be markedly more similar within twin pairs than between unrelated donors. The number of shared CDR3 clonotypes between two donors was mainly determined by the product of their cloneset sizes, and twins did not clearly deviate from this trend. Environmental influences could not be excluded as an explanation for twin similarity, since twins were reared together.

Based on the germline V gene (reference sequence), the CDR1 and CDR2 sequences are SEHNR and FQNEAQ. V is pared back by 4 bases and J by 4 bases, with 11 bases lying between the germline termini. The CDR3 numbers 14 residues from cysteine through phenylalanine. The read is trimmed to its CDR3 DNA, 42 bases read in frame from base 1. The library was produced with 5' RACE. The sequencer listed for this sample is Illumina Genome Analyzer IIx. The RNA-based TCR cDNA libraries were made using a previously described protocol that was modified in several ways. To prevent cross-contamination, sample-specific barcodes were introduced on both ends of each TCR cDNA library during cDNA synthesis and amplification. Per the source publication's procedure: Between about 90,000 and nearly 550,000 clonotypes were identified per individual, and about 2 to 3.6 million CDR3-containing reads were obtained per library. Reads with improper barcode index combinations were discarded, after which clonesets were built for each library with the MiTCR software. During the assembly of CDR3 clonotypes by MiTCR, low-quality reads were filtered or rescued and PCR and sequencing errors were corrected. Artificial out-of-frame clonotypes were mapped to in-frame sequences, with one indel allowed in the CDR3, and then removed. Similarity in V and J gene usage between donors was calculated as the Jensen-Shannon divergence divided by the mean entropy. The public reads were quality trimmed at Q25 with fastp and then assembled into clones with MiXCR by TCRdb, keeping productive beta chains. Rows matching on CDR3 protein sequence are summarized as one entry with the most common DNA and genes. These V and J calls derive from TCRdb rather than the authors' analysis. The sample table shows around 380,000 distinct CDR3 sequences, and roughly 30% are seen once. The ten largest clones capture more than 5.5% of the sample.

Regarding this clonotype: Its binding antigen is unknown. The record has no base qualities; no much larger clone is one base away.

Six healthy women forming three monozygous twin pairs were used as donors. Each of the three twin pairs had been raised together, and the twins in each pair were thought likely to have encountered the same infectious agents and vaccines. TCR cDNA libraries were prepared from RNA that was isolated from peripheral blood mononuclear cells. The sample consisted of PBMCs. The V gene is TRBV7-9 and the J gene is TRBJ2-1; the D segment could be TRBD2, given 6 matching bases. This sequence originates from a woman between 18 and 55 years old in good health. The nucleotide sequence reads as follows: TGTGCCAGCAGCTACAATAGCGGATACAATGAGCAGTTCTTC. This gives the protein CASSYNSGYNEQFF. The reference TRBV7-9 and TRBJ2-1 proteins fill in what lies around the CDR3, so the full variable domain reads DTGVSQNPRHKITKRGQNVTFRCDPISEHNRLYWYRQTLGQGPEFLTYFQNEAQLEKSRLLSDRFSAERPKGSFSTLEIQRTEQGDSAMYLCASSYNSGYNEQFFGPGTRLTVL.